This is a list of T cell receptor beta chains from one sample in a study of Ad26.COV2.S vaccination and SARS-CoV-2 variants. Sequencing was performed with immunoSEQ multiplex PCR; in TCRdb, only in-frame clones are kept and a portion is missing. The sample has approximately 350,000 clones, roughly 85% seen once. The sequences come from peripheral blood, collected in a trial of Ad26.COV2.S vaccine versus placebo. These receptors all stem from a person between 18 and 60 years old who received the Ad26.COV2.S COVID-19 vaccine or a placebo. Each CDR3 is given with its conserved first and last residue. Each record gives: clone size, J gene, D gene, V gene, CDR3 protein, CDR3 DNA. The D gene is left open where the match is weak. Some rows have no size entry. The others give once, few or many, or a class for an expanded clone.

clone_size: few; j_call: TRBJ2-1; d_call: TRBD2; v_call: TRBV7-3; cdr3_aa: CASSLEPGLAESSYNEQFF; cdr3_nt: TGTGCCAGCAGCTTAGAACCGGGACTAGCGGAGAGCTCCTACAATGAGCAGTTCTTC
clone_size: NA; j_call: TRBJ1-5; d_call: NA; v_call: TRBV10-3; cdr3_aa: CAIRGDGKPQHF; cdr3_nt: TGTGCCATCAGGGGGGATGGGAAGCCCCAGCATTTT
clone_size: few; j_call: TRBJ1-2; d_call: NA; v_call: TRBV7-9; cdr3_aa: CASSLGRETVGYTF; cdr3_nt: TGTGCCAGCAGCTTAGGGAGGGAGACAGTAGGCTACACCTTC
clone_size: NA; j_call: TRBJ1-3; d_call: NA; v_call: TRBV18; cdr3_aa: CASSPALLPGNTIYF; cdr3_nt: TGTGCCAGCTCACCAGCTCTGTTACCTGGAAACACCATATATTTT
clone_size: NA; j_call: TRBJ2-2; d_call: TRBD2; v_call: TRBV3-1/TRBV3-2; cdr3_aa: CASSQWGLAGNTGELFF; cdr3_nt: TGTGCCAGCAGCCAGTGGGGACTAGCGGGGAACACCGGGGAGCTGTTTTTT
clone_size: NA; j_call: TRBJ2-5; d_call: NA; v_call: TRBV2; cdr3_aa: CASRPRAQQTQYF; cdr3_nt: TGTGCCAGCCGACCTCGGGCCCAGCAGACCCAGTACTTC
clone_size: NA; j_call: TRBJ2-5; d_call: NA; v_call: TRBV4-2; cdr3_aa: CASSQGPGETQYF; cdr3_nt: TGTGCCAGCAGCCAAGGACCAGGAGAGACCCAGTACTTC
clone_size: NA; j_call: TRBJ2-5; d_call: NA; v_call: TRBV7-9; cdr3_aa: CASSLAGAPETQYF; cdr3_nt: TGTGCCAGCAGCTTGGCGGGGGCCCCTGAGACCCAGTACTTC
clone_size: NA; j_call: TRBJ2-7; d_call: TRBD1; v_call: TRBV19; cdr3_aa: CASSIGTGYEQYF; cdr3_nt: TGTGCCAGTAGTATCGGGACAGGTTACGAGCAGTACTTC
clone_size: NA; j_call: TRBJ2-7; d_call: NA; v_call: TRBV13; cdr3_aa: CASSLGAYEQYF; cdr3_nt: TGTGCCAGCAGCTTAGGTGCCTACGAGCAGTACTTC
clone_size: NA; j_call: TRBJ2-7; d_call: TRBD1; v_call: TRBV7-2; cdr3_aa: CASSLQPGQGAHEQYF; cdr3_nt: TGTGCCAGCAGCCTCCAGCCGGGACAGGGGGCCCACGAGCAGTACTTC
clone_size: NA; j_call: TRBJ2-3; d_call: TRBD2; v_call: TRBV6-5; cdr3_aa: CASSYLGAGGTQYF; cdr3_nt: TGTGCCAGCAGTTATCTAGGGGCGGGAGGTACGCAGTATTTT
clone_size: NA; j_call: TRBJ1-1; d_call: TRBD1; v_call: TRBV5-1; cdr3_aa: CASSGLEQGRTEAFF; cdr3_nt: TGCGCCAGCAGCGGCTTAGAACAGGGGCGGACTGAAGCTTTCTTT
clone_size: NA; j_call: TRBJ1-1; d_call: TRBD1; v_call: TRBV18; cdr3_aa: CASSPGQGRTEAFF; cdr3_nt: TGTGCCAGCTCACCAGGACAGGGAAGGACTGAAGCTTTCTTT
clone_size: NA; j_call: TRBJ1-2; d_call: NA; v_call: TRBV6-5; cdr3_aa: CASSYSTQGWGYTF; cdr3_nt: TGTGCCAGCAGTTACTCGACGCAGGGTTGGGGCTACACCTTC
clone_size: NA; j_call: TRBJ1-4; d_call: NA; v_call: TRBV3-1/TRBV3-2; cdr3_aa: CASSQPLQDPNEKLFF; cdr3_nt: TGTGCCAGCAGCCAGCCCCTGCAGGACCCCAATGAAAAACTGTTTTTT
clone_size: few; j_call: TRBJ2-2; d_call: TRBD2; v_call: TRBV4-2; cdr3_aa: CASNPTSETGELFF; cdr3_nt: TGTGCCAGCAACCCAACTAGCGAGACCGGGGAGCTGTTTTTT
clone_size: few; j_call: TRBJ1-6; d_call: NA; v_call: TRBV27; cdr3_aa: CASSLAPLSYNSPLHF; cdr3_nt: TGTGCCAGCAGCTTAGCCCCTCTCTCCTATAATTCACCCCTCCACTTT
clone_size: few; j_call: TRBJ1-1; d_call: TRBD1; v_call: TRBV4-1; cdr3_aa: CASSHPGTGNTEAFF; cdr3_nt: TGCGCCAGCAGCCACCCGGGGACAGGGAACACTGAAGCTTTCTTT
clone_size: NA; j_call: TRBJ2-6; d_call: TRBD2; v_call: TRBV2; cdr3_aa: CASGTSGSGANVLTF; cdr3_nt: TGTGCCAGCGGGACTAGCGGCTCTGGGGCCAACGTCCTGACTTTC
clone_size: NA; j_call: TRBJ1-2; d_call: TRBD1; v_call: TRBV15; cdr3_aa: CATSGGRGQGNYGYTF; cdr3_nt: TGTGCCACCAGCGGGGGGCGGGGACAGGGGAACTATGGCTACACCTTC
clone_size: NA; j_call: TRBJ1-2; d_call: NA; v_call: TRBV3-1/TRBV3-2; cdr3_aa: CASSRGLPANGYTF; cdr3_nt: TGTGCCAGCAGTCGGGGTCTCCCAGCTAATGGCTACACCTTC
clone_size: NA; j_call: TRBJ2-7; d_call: TRBD2; v_call: TRBV7-3; cdr3_aa: CASSPYYSGKDEQYF; cdr3_nt: TGTGCCAGCAGCCCCTACTATAGCGGGAAAGACGAGCAGTACTTC
clone_size: NA; j_call: TRBJ1-3; d_call: NA; v_call: TRBV6-2/TRBV6-3; cdr3_aa: CASSSPGQPSGNTIYF; cdr3_nt: TGTGCCAGCAGTTCGCCAGGACAGCCTTCTGGAAACACCATATATTTT
clone_size: few; j_call: TRBJ1-1; d_call: NA; v_call: TRBV19; cdr3_aa: CASSWSNTEAFF; cdr3_nt: TGTGCCAGTAGTTGGTCGAACACTGAAGCTTTCTTT
clone_size: NA; j_call: TRBJ2-1; d_call: NA; v_call: TRBV9; cdr3_aa: CASSVGDYNEQFF; cdr3_nt: TGTGCCAGCAGCGTCGGAGATTATAATGAGCAGTTCTTC
clone_size: NA; j_call: TRBJ2-2; d_call: TRBD1; v_call: TRBV19; cdr3_aa: CASSIVDRVAGELFF; cdr3_nt: TGTGCCAGTAGTATAGTGGACAGGGTAGCCGGGGAGCTGTTTTTT
clone_size: NA; j_call: TRBJ1-1; d_call: NA; v_call: TRBV20-1; cdr3_aa: CSATVNTEAFF; cdr3_nt: TGCAGTGCGACCGTGAACACTGAAGCTTTCTTT
clone_size: NA; j_call: TRBJ1-3; d_call: NA; v_call: TRBV6-6; cdr3_aa: CASSFPGLGNTIYF; cdr3_nt: TGTGCCAGCAGTTTTCCGGGCCTTGGGAACACCATATATTTT